A selection of T cell receptor beta chains follows, all from one sample in a study of blood T cell repertoires in COVID-19. The assay was immunoSEQ multiplex PCR, and TCRdb's table has in-frame clones only and misses some. The sample lists approximately 30,000 clones, over 75% occurring once. Specimen: peripheral blood. The receptors were sampled from a man between 65 and 79 years old with active COVID-19. Each CDR3 is given with its conserved first and last residue. The order of the fields is D gene, clone size, J gene, V gene, CDR3 protein, CDR3 DNA. D genes are given only for firm matches. Size tells how often a clone was seen (once, few, many) or the class of an expanded clone, and some rows leave it out.

d_call: TRBD1
clone_size: .
j_call: TRBJ2-2
v_call: TRBV6-5
cdr3_aa: CASSSTGVNTGELFF
cdr3_nt: TGTGCCAGCAGTAGTACAGGGGTCAACACCGGGGAGCTGTTTTTT

d_call: .
clone_size: .
j_call: TRBJ1-4
v_call: TRBV7-9
cdr3_aa: CASSSTQGLREKLFF
cdr3_nt: TGTGCCAGCAGCTCCACACAGGGTCTAAGGGAAAAACTGTTTTTT

d_call: TRBD1
clone_size: .
j_call: TRBJ2-2
v_call: TRBV25-1
cdr3_aa: CASSVKGQLSYTGELFF
cdr3_nt: TGTGCCAGCAGTGTTAAGGGACAGCTCAGTTACACCGGGGAGCTGTTTTTT

d_call: TRBD2
clone_size: .
j_call: TRBJ2-7
v_call: TRBV5-4
cdr3_aa: CASSFSGGLYEQYF
cdr3_nt: TGTGCCAGCAGCTTTAGCGGGGGGCTATACGAGCAGTACTTC

d_call: TRBD2
clone_size: .
j_call: TRBJ2-7
v_call: TRBV11-1
cdr3_aa: CASSSLELAGHEQYF
cdr3_nt: TGTGCCAGCAGCTCTTTAGAGCTAGCGGGCCACGAGCAGTACTTC

d_call: .
clone_size: .
j_call: TRBJ1-1
v_call: TRBV18
cdr3_aa: CASSPRRGQDTEAFF
cdr3_nt: TGTGCCAGCTCACCAAGGAGGGGTCAGGACACTGAAGCTTTCTTT

d_call: .
clone_size: .
j_call: TRBJ1-2
v_call: TRBV5-8
cdr3_aa: CASSPRQLNYGYTF
cdr3_nt: TGTGCCAGCAGTCCCAGACAGCTTAACTATGGCTACACCTTC

d_call: TRBD2
clone_size: .
j_call: TRBJ2-2
v_call: TRBV27
cdr3_aa: CASSLSLSGEYTGELFF
cdr3_nt: TGTGCCAGCAGTTTATCCCTGAGCGGGGAGTACACCGGGGAGCTGTTTTTT

d_call: TRBD2
clone_size: .
j_call: TRBJ2-1
v_call: TRBV6-6
cdr3_aa: CASSQLGLAGGRYNEQFF
cdr3_nt: TGTGCCAGCAGTCAACTGGGACTAGCGGGGGGGCGCTACAATGAGCAGTTCTTC

d_call: .
clone_size: once
j_call: TRBJ2-3
v_call: TRBV7-8
cdr3_aa: CASSRNTGATDTQYF
cdr3_nt: TGTGCCAGCAGCCGTAATACTGGGGCCACAGATACGCAGTATTTT

d_call: TRBD2
clone_size: few
j_call: TRBJ2-7
v_call: TRBV7-3
cdr3_aa: CASSPTHRGLALRSYEQYF
cdr3_nt: TGTGCCAGCAGCCCCACTCATCGGGGACTAGCCCTACGATCCTACGAGCAGTACTTC

d_call: .
clone_size: .
j_call: TRBJ2-1
v_call: TRBV7-9
cdr3_aa: CASSSPPTESYNEQFF
cdr3_nt: TGTGCCAGCAGCTCGCCCCCGACAGAATCCTACAATGAGCAGTTCTTC

d_call: .
clone_size: .
j_call: TRBJ1-1
v_call: TRBV5-1
cdr3_aa: CASRPDSSMNTEAFF
cdr3_nt: TGCGCCAGCAGGCCGGACAGCTCCATGAACACTGAAGCTTTCTTT

d_call: TRBD1
clone_size: .
j_call: TRBJ2-3
v_call: TRBV6-5
cdr3_aa: CASREDRATDTQYF
cdr3_nt: TGTGCCAGCAGAGAGGACAGGGCCACAGATACGCAGTATTTT

d_call: TRBD1
clone_size: .
j_call: TRBJ1-5
v_call: TRBV28
cdr3_aa: CASSFWADGGTEDYQPQHF
cdr3_nt: TGTGCCAGCAGTTTTTGGGCGGACGGCGGGACAGAGGATTATCAGCCCCAGCATTTT

d_call: TRBD2
clone_size: .
j_call: TRBJ2-2
v_call: TRBV5-6
cdr3_aa: CASSTGTISGELFF
cdr3_nt: TGTGCCAGCAGTACCGGGACTATCTCCGGGGAGCTGTTTTTT

d_call: .
clone_size: .
j_call: TRBJ2-7
v_call: TRBV6-6
cdr3_aa: CASSSPGHPNSYEQYF
cdr3_nt: TGTGCCAGCAGTTCTCCCGGACATCCTAACTCCTACGAGCAGTACTTC

d_call: .
clone_size: .
j_call: TRBJ1-3
v_call: TRBV14
cdr3_aa: CASSPRRRDWFSGNTIYF
cdr3_nt: TGTGCCAGCAGCCCCCGACGCCGGGACTGGTTCTCTGGAAACACCATATATTTT

d_call: TRBD1
clone_size: .
j_call: TRBJ2-1
v_call: TRBV19
cdr3_aa: CASSRSTGGIYNEQFF
cdr3_nt: TGTGCCAGTAGTAGATCGACAGGGGGCATTTACAATGAGCAGTTCTTC

d_call: .
clone_size: .
j_call: TRBJ2-3
v_call: TRBV28
cdr3_aa: CASSPPQGSDTQYF
cdr3_nt: TGTGCCAGCAGTCCCCCACAGGGATCAGATACGCAGTATTTT

d_call: .
clone_size: .
j_call: TRBJ1-1
v_call: TRBV29-1
cdr3_aa: CSVEGNRRTEAFF
cdr3_nt: TGCAGCGTTGAAGGGAACAGGAGAACTGAAGCTTTCTTT

d_call: TRBD1
clone_size: .
j_call: TRBJ1-1
v_call: TRBV19
cdr3_aa: CATPPRTGEAFF
cdr3_nt: TGTGCCACCCCCCCGAGGACAGGTGAAGCTTTCTTT

d_call: .
clone_size: .
j_call: TRBJ1-6
v_call: TRBV30
cdr3_aa: CAWSVRAGSPLHF
cdr3_nt: TGTGCCTGGAGTGTGAGGGCGGGGTCACCCCTCCACTTT

d_call: .
clone_size: few
j_call: TRBJ1-2
v_call: TRBV12-2
cdr3_aa: CASRLVMGRANYGYTF
cdr3_nt: TGTGCAAGTCGCTTAGTTATGGGCAGGGCCAACTATGGCTACACCTTC

d_call: TRBD1
clone_size: .
j_call: TRBJ1-2
v_call: TRBV19
cdr3_aa: CASSIKGTGTYGYTF
cdr3_nt: TGTGCCAGTAGTATCAAAGGGACAGGTACCTATGGCTACACCTTC

d_call: .
clone_size: .
j_call: TRBJ2-5
v_call: TRBV11-3
cdr3_aa: CASSFGRANQETQYF
cdr3_nt: TGTGCCAGCAGCTTCGGCAGGGCGAATCAAGAGACCCAGTACTTC

d_call: .
clone_size: .
j_call: TRBJ1-5
v_call: TRBV7-2
cdr3_aa: CASSLEPGRNQPQHF
cdr3_nt: TGTGCCAGCAGCTTAGAACCTGGGAGGAATCAGCCCCAGCATTTT

d_call: TRBD2
clone_size: .
j_call: TRBJ2-1
v_call: TRBV9
cdr3_aa: CASSATGTSGGNEQFF
cdr3_nt: TGTGCCAGCAGCGCGACCGGGACTAGCGGGGGCAATGAGCAGTTCTTC

d_call: TRBD1
clone_size: once
j_call: TRBJ2-3
v_call: TRBV6-5
cdr3_aa: CASSSGTENTDTQYF
cdr3_nt: TGTGCCAGCAGTTCCGGGACAGAGAACACAGATACGCAGTATTTT

d_call: .
clone_size: .
j_call: TRBJ2-7
v_call: TRBV7-2
cdr3_aa: CASSLGGGAYEQYF
cdr3_nt: TGTGCCAGCAGCTTAGGAGGGGGGGCTTACGAGCAGTACTTC

d_call: .
clone_size: large
j_call: TRBJ2-7
v_call: TRBV10-2
cdr3_aa: CASSDRQGSGYYEQYF
cdr3_nt: TGCGCCAGCAGTGACCGGCAGGGGTCGGGGTACTACGAGCAGTACTTC

d_call: TRBD2
clone_size: once
j_call: TRBJ2-7
v_call: TRBV6-5
cdr3_aa: CASSYALAGRQYF
cdr3_nt: TGTGCCAGCAGTTACGCACTAGCGGGGCGGCAGTACTTC

d_call: TRBD2
clone_size: few
j_call: TRBJ2-1
v_call: TRBV28
cdr3_aa: CASSRGGPGNEQFF
cdr3_nt: TGTGCCAGCAGTCGGGGGGGCCCTGGCAATGAGCAGTTCTTC

d_call: .
clone_size: .
j_call: TRBJ2-5
v_call: TRBV7-2
cdr3_aa: CASSWGGYQETQYF
cdr3_nt: TGTGCCAGCAGCTGGGGGGGCTACCAAGAGACCCAGTACTTC

d_call: .
clone_size: .
j_call: TRBJ1-2
v_call: TRBV28
cdr3_aa: CASAPGQRYGYTF
cdr3_nt: TGTGCCAGCGCACCCGGACAGCGTTATGGCTACACCTTC

d_call: .
clone_size: .
j_call: TRBJ1-2
v_call: TRBV3-1/TRBV3-2
cdr3_aa: CASSPKRNYGYTF
cdr3_nt: TGTGCCAGCAGCCCGAAGAGAAACTATGGCTACACCTTC

d_call: TRBD1
clone_size: few
j_call: TRBJ1-6
v_call: TRBV30
cdr3_aa: CAWRGDRGFGNSPLHF
cdr3_nt: TGTGCCTGGAGAGGGGACAGGGGTTTTGGGAATTCACCCCTCCACTTT

d_call: .
clone_size: .
j_call: TRBJ2-3
v_call: TRBV4-3
cdr3_aa: CASSQDGQGNTQYF
cdr3_nt: TGCGCCAGCAGCCAAGATGGGCAGGGAAATACGCAGTATTTT

d_call: .
clone_size: .
j_call: TRBJ2-2
v_call: TRBV7-9
cdr3_aa: CASSLSEGRELFF
cdr3_nt: TGTGCCAGCAGCTTATCGGAGGGCCGGGAGCTGTTTTTT

d_call: TRBD1
clone_size: few
j_call: TRBJ2-2
v_call: TRBV28
cdr3_aa: CASSLGDRGGTGELFF
cdr3_nt: TGTGCCAGCAGTTTGGGTGACAGGGGAGGCACCGGGGAGCTGTTTTTT

d_call: TRBD1
clone_size: .
j_call: TRBJ2-6
v_call: TRBV2
cdr3_aa: CASSDEGQPYSGANVLTF
cdr3_nt: TGTGCCAGCAGTGATGAGGGACAGCCATACTCTGGGGCCAACGTCCTGACTTTC

d_call: TRBD2
clone_size: .
j_call: TRBJ2-7
v_call: TRBV11-2
cdr3_aa: CASSSGLAGSYEQYF
cdr3_nt: TGTGCCAGCAGCTCGGGACTAGCGGGGTCCTACGAGCAGTACTTC

d_call: TRBD1
clone_size: .
j_call: TRBJ1-2
v_call: TRBV28
cdr3_aa: CASSSRDRSIYGYTF
cdr3_nt: TGTGCCAGCAGTTCACGGGACAGGTCGATCTATGGCTACACCTTC

d_call: .
clone_size: .
j_call: TRBJ1-3
v_call: TRBV28
cdr3_aa: CASRGGQGGNTIYF
cdr3_nt: TGTGCCTCTCGTGGGGGACAAGGCGGAAACACCATATATTTT

d_call: TRBD1
clone_size: few
j_call: TRBJ1-5
v_call: TRBV6-5
cdr3_aa: CASRSGGQQPQHF
cdr3_nt: TGTGCCAGCCGCTCAGGGGGACAACAGCCCCAGCATTTT

d_call: .
clone_size: .
j_call: TRBJ2-7
v_call: TRBV5-1
cdr3_aa: CASSPPGGSYEQYF
cdr3_nt: TGCGCCAGCAGTCCACCCGGAGGGTCCTACGAGCAGTACTTC

d_call: TRBD1
clone_size: .
j_call: TRBJ1-6
v_call: TRBV28
cdr3_aa: CASSPTVTGPSPLHF
cdr3_nt: TGTGCCAGCAGTCCCACCGTGACAGGGCCTTCACCCCTCCACTTT

d_call: .
clone_size: once
j_call: TRBJ2-5
v_call: TRBV5-6
cdr3_aa: CASSLGIAEQETQYF
cdr3_nt: TGTGCCAGCAGCTTGGGGATAGCGGAACAAGAGACCCAGTACTTC

d_call: TRBD2
clone_size: .
j_call: TRBJ2-1
v_call: TRBV7-3
cdr3_aa: CASSASGGRVNEQFF
cdr3_nt: TGTGCCAGTTCGGCCAGCGGGGGTAGAGTGAATGAGCAGTTCTTC

d_call: .
clone_size: .
j_call: TRBJ2-1
v_call: TRBV3-1/TRBV3-2
cdr3_aa: CASSQGGEQFF
cdr3_nt: TGTGCCAGCTCTCAAGGAGGGGAGCAGTTCTTC

d_call: .
clone_size: .
j_call: TRBJ1-3
v_call: TRBV7-9
cdr3_aa: CASSFEQGIEGNTIYF
cdr3_nt: TGTGCCAGCAGCTTCGAGCAGGGTATAGAAGGAAACACCATATATTTT